This note documents a single T cell receptor beta chain sequence. The sample originates from a study of chemoradiotherapy in HPV16-positive cancers. The wider study: A couple of HPV16-positive patients' cells yielded candidate HPV-specific clones and common motifs.

CDR1 is MGHRA, CDR2 YSYEKL, per germline. This CDR3 spans 17 amino acids. Trimming took 4 bases from V and 3 from J; bases not matched to a gene: 12. The protocol was immunoSEQ multiplex PCR, while the TCRdb copy is restricted to in-frame clones and leaves out a portion. The table lists roughly 7,900 clones, approximately 80% of them singletons. Repertoires were sampled repeatedly during chemoradiotherapy. The clonotype comes from a human donor with HPV-associated anogenital cancer. The biological material was taken from a patient who underwent chemoradiotherapy. The chain has TRBV4-1 and TRBJ2-1; 7 positions agree with TRBD2. CDR3 residues: CASSLLSGRFRYNEQFF. The CDR3, as DNA: TGCGCCAGCAGCCTCCTCTCCGGGAGGTTTCGCTACAATGAGCAGTTCTTC.